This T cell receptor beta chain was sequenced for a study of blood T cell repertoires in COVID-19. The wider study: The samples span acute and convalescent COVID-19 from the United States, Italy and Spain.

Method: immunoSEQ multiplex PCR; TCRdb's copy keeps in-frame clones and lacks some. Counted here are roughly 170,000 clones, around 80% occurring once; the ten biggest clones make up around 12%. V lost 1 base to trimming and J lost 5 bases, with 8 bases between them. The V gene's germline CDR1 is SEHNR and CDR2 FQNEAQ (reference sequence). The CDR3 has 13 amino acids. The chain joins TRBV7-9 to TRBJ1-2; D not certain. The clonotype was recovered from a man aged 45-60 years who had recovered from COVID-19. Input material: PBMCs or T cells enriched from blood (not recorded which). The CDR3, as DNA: TGTGCCAGCAGCTTAGTGGCGGGGTATGGCTACACCTTC. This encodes CASSLVAGYGYTF.